A selection of T cell receptor beta chains follows, all from one sample in a study of blood T cell repertoires in COVID-19. Profiled with immunoSEQ multiplex PCR; TCRdb holds only in-frame clones, not every one. This sample has approximately 200,000 clones, with roughly 85% found just once. The sequencing input was peripheral blood. These receptor sequences come from a woman younger than 45 with acute or convalescent COVID-19. The CDR3 runs from the conserved cysteine through the conserved F or W. A D gene is named only where the DNA matches it firmly. Rows give clone size only sometimes, using once, few, many, or a class for an expanded clone.

d_gene,abundance,j_gene,v_gene,len,CDR3aa,CDR3nt
NA,once,TRBJ2-7,TRBV7-8,14,CASSFRVVRYEQYF,TGTGCCAGCAGCTTTCGGGTGGTTCGCTACGAGCAGTACTTC
NA,NA,TRBJ1-5,TRBV23-1,15,CANPPGPIANQPQHF,TGCGCCAACCCGCCGGGTCCGATAGCCAATCAGCCCCAGCATTTT
TRBD2,NA,TRBJ2-1,TRBV5-1,16,CASSLVGSGGYNEQFF,TGCGCCAGCAGCTTGGTCGGAAGCGGGGGATACAATGAGCAGTTCTTC
TRBD1,NA,TRBJ2-7,TRBV5-1,16,CASSARRGQGAYEQYF,TGCGCCAGCAGCGCTAGGAGGGGACAGGGGGCTTACGAGCAGTACTTC
NA,NA,TRBJ2-3,TRBV9,16,CASSVSGQFSTDTQYF,TGTGCCAGCAGCGTATCAGGCCAATTTAGCACAGATACGCAGTATTTT
NA,NA,TRBJ1-2,TRBV30,15,CAWSVLVRGSYGYTF,TGTGCCTGGAGTGTACTTGTTCGGGGATCCTATGGCTACACCTTC
TRBD2,NA,TRBJ2-2,TRBV27,16,CASRLAGGTGTGELFF,TGTGCCAGCAGACTAGCGGGAGGCACAGGGACCGGGGAGCTGTTTTTT
NA,few,TRBJ2-2,TRBV7-6,14,CASSPNELYGELFF,TGTGCCAGCAGCCCAAACGAGCTTTACGGGGAGCTGTTTTTT
NA,NA,TRBJ1-1,TRBV7-2,18,CASSLRAAQKLLNTEAFF,TGTGCCAGCAGCCTGAGGGCAGCTCAAAAACTTTTGAACACTGAAGCTTTCTTT
NA,NA,TRBJ2-7,TRBV5-5,12,CASSTVALEQYF,TGTGCCAGCAGCACCGTCGCGCTGGAGCAGTACTTC
NA,few,TRBJ2-2,TRBV23-1,16,CASSQYNRANTGELFF,TGCGCCAGCAGTCAATATAACAGAGCGAACACCGGGGAGCTGTTTTTT
TRBD1,NA,TRBJ1-1,TRBV29-1,13,CSGVERDRDVPFF,TGCAGCGGAGTGGAACGGGACAGGGATGTCCCTTTCTTT
TRBD1,NA,TRBJ1-4,TRBV11-2,15,CASSLGQGSNEKLFF,TGTGCCAGCAGCTTGGGACAGGGATCTAATGAAAAACTGTTTTTT
NA,NA,TRBJ2-3,TRBV3-1/TRBV3-2,15,CASSQEGASTDTQYF,TGTGCCAGCAGCCAAGAAGGGGCTAGCACAGATACGCAGTATTTT
NA,NA,TRBJ2-7,TRBV3-1/TRBV3-2,22,CASSQEVGSGEDPLQPFYEQYF,TGTGCCAGCAGCCAAGAAGTGGGTTCGGGGGAGGATCCTTTACAGCCTTTCTACGAGCAGTACTTC
NA,few,TRBJ1-4,TRBV28,12,CASIQTNEKLFF,TGTGCCAGCATCCAGACTAATGAAAAACTGTTTTTT
TRBD1,NA,TRBJ1-6,TRBV28,16,CASSLYTGGGNSPLHF,TGTGCCAGCAGTTTATACACAGGGGGTGGGAATTCACCCCTCCACTTT
NA,NA,TRBJ2-2,TRBV28,11,CASSPLGELFF,TGTGCCAGCAGCCCCTTGGGGGAGCTGTTTTTT
TRBD1,once,TRBJ2-7,TRBV11-3,16,CASSVGGTGGLNEQYF,TGTGCCAGCAGCGTCGGAGGGACAGGGGGTCTGAACGAGCAGTACTTC
NA,NA,TRBJ1-1,TRBV20-1,11,CSQWANTEAFF,TGCAGCCAGTGGGCGAACACTGAAGCTTTCTTT
TRBD1,NA,TRBJ1-5,TRBV30,16,CAWSRPGTGSNQPQHF,TGTGCCTGGAGTCGGCCCGGGACAGGTAGCAATCAGCCCCAGCATTTT
NA,NA,TRBJ1-3,TRBV7-9,16,CASSPPGDSSGNTIYF,TGTGCCAGCAGCCCCCCGGGAGACTCCTCTGGAAACACCATATATTTT
NA,NA,TRBJ1-2,TRBV27,14,CASSINRVNYGYTF,TGTGCCAGCAGCATCAACAGGGTTAACTATGGCTACACCTTC
NA,NA,TRBJ2-1,TRBV7-6,16,CASSEKRKLSYNEQFF,TGTGCCAGCAGCGAAAAGCGGAAACTTTCCTACAATGAGCAGTTCTTC